Shown below are 24 T cell receptor beta chains from a single sample sequenced in a study of metastatic and nonmetastatic thyroid tumors. None of the patients had undergone any treatment ahead of thyroid surgery. TCRdb redid the clone calls on the PCR reads using MiXCR. The sample holds about 35,000 clones, under 40% seen once. Material: tumor tissue. The receptors here all came from a female donor with papillary thyroid cancer or a benign thyroid nodule (not recorded which). Some clones in this sample may be carry-over from other donors' samples.

This clone was found once. The chain carries TRBV20-1 and TRBJ2-7; TRBD2 aligns across 11 bases. This CDR3 comprises 18 residues. Germline V CDR1 and CDR2: DFQATT, SNEGSKA (reference sequence). V was pared by 3 bases and J by 1 base, with 14 bases of the junction left unmatched. CDR3 in amino acids: CSARDSRIAGGRSYEQYF. CDR3 coding DNA: TGCAGTGCTAGGGACTCTCGAATAGCGGGAGGGAGGTCCTACGAGCAGTACTTC.

V is TRBV7-9 and J is TRBJ2-7, with 10 bases fitting TRBD1. The CDR3 totals 14 residues. The V segment lost 4 bases and the J segment 5 bases; nucleotides outside the gene matches: 5. In germline, CDR1 is SEHNR, CDR2 FQNEAQ (reference sequence). CDR3 nucleotide sequence: TGTGCCAGCAGCTGGGGACAGGGGACGGACGAGCAGTACTTC. Translating gives CASSWGQGTDEQYF.

This clone was found a few times. This chain links TRBV7-9 with TRBJ2-7; D is uncertain. The germline V gene encodes CDR1 SEHNR and CDR2 FQNEAQ (reference sequence). The CDR3 is 12 residues long. Trimming took 1 base from V and 4 from J, leaving 5 bases between them. CDR3 DNA: TGTGCCAGCAGCTTAGGCGAATACGAGCAGTACTTC. This gives the protein CASSLGEYEQYF.

The chain joins TRBV5-1 to TRBJ1-4, with 12 bases that match TRBD1. The CDR3 is made up of 17 amino acids. V shed 4 bases and J 1 base; nucleotides not matched to a gene: 5. CDR1 SGHRS and CDR2 YFSETQ come from the germline V gene. The CDR3 loop reads CASSSGTGGETNEKLFF. Here the CDR3 DNA reads TGCGCCAGCAGCAGCGGGACAGGGGGCGAAACTAATGAAAAACTGTTTTTT. The variable domain in full, with the rest retrieved from reference TRBV5-1 and TRBJ1-4, is KAGVTQTPRYLIKTRGQQVTLSCSPISGHRSVSWYQQTPGQGLQFLFEYFSETQRNKGNFPGRFSGRQFSNSRSEMNVSTLELGDSALYLCASSSGTGGETNEKLFFGSGTQLSVL.

J is TRBJ1-1 and V is TRBV6-5; D is possibly TRBD1 (5 bases). V lost 2 bases and J 7 bases, leaving 14 bases between the germline ends. Germline CDR1 reads MNHEY; CDR2 reads SVGAGI. The CDR3 has 14 amino acids. The CDR3 sequence is CASSYRRGQHEAFF. DNA of the CDR3: TGTGCCAGCAGTTACAGGAGGGGCCAACATGAAGCTTTCTTT.

For the CDR3, the DNA is TGTGCCAGCAGTGAGAGGGACACTAGCTCGTATGGCTACACCTTC. Amino acids: CASSERDTSSYGYTF. J is TRBJ1-2 and V is TRBV6-1; D possibly corresponds to TRBD1 (6 bases). The germline V gene encodes CDR1 MNHNS and CDR2 SASEGT. This CDR3 is 15 amino acids long. Trimming stripped 3 bases from V and 5 bases from J, with 16 bases between.

This clone was seen a few times. The rearrangement joins TRBV12-3 or TRBV12-4 to TRBJ2-7; 10 bases align to TRBD2. The V segment lost 7 bases and the J segment 3 bases; nucleotides outside the gene matches: 6. The CDR3 sequence is 14 residues long. CDR3 coding DNA: TGTGCCAGCACTGATAGCGGGAGGATCTACGAGCAGTACTTC. It translates to CASTDSGRIYEQYF.

The chain carries TRBV6-1 and TRBJ2-7; possible D gene TRBD2, 5 bases. The CDR3 runs to 15 residues. Germline values: CDR1 MNHNS, CDR2 SASEGT. Deletions cut 10 bases from V and 1 base from J, with 20 bases between. The CDR3 loop is CAILNGPGWSYEQYF. The CDR3 DNA follows: TGTGCCATCCTTAATGGACCGGGATGGTCCTACGAGCAGTACTTC.

CDR3 amino acids: CASSFRRRDEQYF. The CDR3 DNA reads as TGTGCCAGCAGTTTCCGGAGGAGGGACGAGCAGTACTTC. This chain connects TRBV27 to TRBJ2-7, with D possibly matching TRBD2 (6 bases). V dropped 3 bases and J dropped 5 bases, with 11 bases sitting between them. There are 13 residues in the CDR3. Germline loops: CDR1 MNHEY, CDR2 SMNVEV (reference sequence).

J is TRBJ2-3 and V is TRBV11-2, with 8 bases lining up with TRBD2. The germline gives CDR1 SGHAT, CDR2 FQNNGV. Losses at the gene ends were 5 bases for V and 3 bases for J; bases not matched to a gene: 13. The length of the CDR3 is 17 residues. The CDR3 loop reads CASSPRGTGTSTDTQYF. The CDR3 DNA reads as TGTGCCAGCAGCCCACGCGGGACCGGGACTAGTACAGATACGCAGTATTTT. Full variable domain (missing parts from reference TRBV11-2 and TRBJ2-3): EAGVAQSPRYKIIEKRQSVAFWCNPISGHATLYWYQQILGQGPKLLIQFQNNGVVDDSQLPKDRFSAERLKGVDSTLKIQPAKLEDSAVYLCASSPRGTGTSTDTQYFGPGTRLTVL.

This clone was seen more than once but under ten times. The genes are TRBV28 and TRBJ1-1; no clear D. V gave up 1 base and J gave up 5 bases, with 14 bases separating them. CDR1 and CDR2 from the germline V gene are MDHEN and SYDVKM. This CDR3 spans 15 amino acids. This CDR3 is CASSLFRETRTEAFF. DNA of the CDR3: TGTGCCAGCAGTTTATTTAGGGAGACCAGGACTGAAGCTTTCTTT.

With respect to this clone: The sample carries other DNA sequences with the same CDR3. V is TRBV20-1 and J is TRBJ2-1; 7 nucleotides match TRBD2. The CDR3 covers 12 residues. Per germline, CDR1 DFQATT and CDR2 SNEGSKA (reference sequence). Losses at the gene ends were 3 bases for V and 15 bases for J; bases not matched to a gene: 11. CDR3 nucleotides: TGCAGTGCTAGCAGCGGGGAGACTAGTTTGTTCTTC. It is translated as CSASSGETSLFF.

As for this clone: A read error may account for a junction end that differs from germline. CDR3 coding DNA: TGTGCCAGCAGTGAGGGGGCTAACGATCGATTCTTC. Translation gives CASSEGANDRFF. The V and J genes are TRBV6-1 and TRBJ2-7; perhaps TRBD1 as D (6 bases). The CDR3 runs 12 residues. Germline CDR1 is MNHNS and CDR2 is SASEGT.

The chain carries TRBV7-8 and TRBJ2-7; D might be TRBD2 (6 bases). The V gene lost 3 bases and the J gene lost 3 bases, with 12 bases spanning the gap. Per germline, CDR1 SGHVS and CDR2 FQNEAQ. This CDR3 has 14 amino acids. This CDR3 is CASSFSGSHYEQYF. The CDR3 DNA is TGTGCCAGCAGCTTCTCCGGGAGCCACTACGAGCAGTACTTC.

This sequence joins TRBV20-1 and TRBJ1-3, with D maybe TRBD1 (5 bases). V lost 3 bases and J 4 bases, leaving 16 bases between the germline ends. Per germline, CDR1 DFQATT and CDR2 SNEGSKA (reference sequence). This CDR3 is built from 15 residues. CDR3 in DNA: TGCAGTGCTAGGGAGCTCGGTGGGGACGGAAACACCATATATTTT. Its translation: CSARELGGDGNTIYF.

A note on this clone: The same CDR3 arises from other DNA sequences in this sample as well. The chain is built from TRBV28 and TRBJ2-7; 8 bases map to TRBD1. This CDR3 spans 14 amino acids. With V trimmed by 6 bases and J by 3 bases, 7 bases remained unmatched. Germline V gene lookup returns CDR1 MDHEN and CDR2 SYDVKM. The DNA for the CDR3 is TGTGCCAGCAGCCCCTGGGACAGGAGCTACGAGCAGTACTTC. Translating gives CASSPWDRSYEQYF. Based on the CDR3 plus reference TRBV28 and TRBJ2-7, the full variable domain is DVKVTQSSRYLVKRTGEKVFLECVQDMDHENMFWYRQDPGLGLRLIYFSYDVKMKEKGDIPEGYSVSREKKERFSLILESASTNQTSMYLCASSPWDRSYEQYFGPGTRLTVT.

V usage is TRBV20-1 and J usage is TRBJ2-1, with 9 bases lining up with TRBD1. CDR1 and CDR2 from the germline V gene are DFQATT and SNEGSKA (reference sequence). V shed 2 bases and J 8 bases; nucleotides not matched to a gene: 7. CDR3 length: 14 amino acids. The CDR3 loop reads CSARTGQGGDEQFF. The CDR3 bases are TGCAGTGCTAGAACGGGACAGGGAGGCGATGAGCAGTTCTTC.

The chain has TRBV27 and TRBJ2-1; D call uncertain. Trimming cost V 3 bases and J 6 bases, with 9 bases left between them. The CDR3 is made up of 13 amino acids. Germline CDR1 MNHEY, CDR2 SMNVEV (reference sequence). CDR3 protein: CASSLVHSNEQFF. DNA of the CDR3: TGTGCCAGCAGTTTGGTCCATTCCAATGAGCAGTTCTTC.

The genes are TRBV19 and TRBJ2-1; D call uncertain. The V end lost 8 bases, the J end lost 0 bases, and 11 bases lay between the germline ends. Germline CDR1 LNHDA, CDR2 SQIVND (reference sequence). This CDR3 has 14 residues. CDR3 nucleotide sequence: TGTGCCAGTTCCCTCGGAATCTCCTACAATGAGCAGTTCTTC. Translation: CASSLGISYNEQFF.

This clone was counted many times. This chain uses TRBV6-1 with TRBJ2-1, with D hard to call. The CDR3 runs 14 residues. Trimming removed 10 bases at V and 5 bases at J, with 18 bases between. CDR1 and CDR2 from the germline V gene are MNHNS and SASEGT. CDR3 in amino acids: CATQEVARDNEQFF. The CDR3 region has the DNA TGTGCCACCCAAGAGGTAGCCAGAGACAATGAGCAGTTCTTC.

The chain couples TRBV12-3 or TRBV12-4 to TRBJ1-2, with a weak D call TRBD1 (5 bases). V dropped 5 bases and J dropped 5 bases, with 15 bases sitting between them. The CDR3 totals 14 residues. The CDR3 reads CASSTGRLSYGYTF. The CDR3 DNA follows: TGTGCCAGCAGTACGGGACGGCTCTCGTATGGCTACACCTTC.

This sequence joins TRBV6-1 and TRBJ2-2; D remains unclear. V was pared by 6 bases and J by 3 bases, with 8 bases between. In germline, CDR1 is MNHNS, CDR2 SASEGT. The CDR3 is made up of 13 amino acids. The CDR3: CASRDRDTGELFF. DNA for the CDR3: TGTGCCAGCAGGGATCGGGACACCGGGGAGCTGTTTTTT.

This clone was observed a few times. The chain combines TRBV28 with TRBJ1-2; tentatively, D is TRBD1 (5 bases). The V gene lost 6 bases and the J gene lost 4 bases, with 9 bases spanning the gap. Germline V gene sequence: CDR1 MDHEN, CDR2 SYDVKM. The CDR3 runs to 12 residues. CDR3 sequence (DNA): TGTGCCAGCAGAGACAGCGCCTATGGCTACACCTTC. Its protein product is CASRDSAYGYTF.

This clone was seen only a few times. This chain connects TRBV6-1 to TRBJ1-4; possible D gene TRBD1, 6 bases. CDR1 and CDR2 from the germline V gene are MNHNS and SASEGT. The CDR3 has 13 residues. The ends were cut back, 5 bases at V and 5 bases at J, with 9 bases in the middle. The CDR3: CASSTTGNEKLFF. The CDR3 bases are TGTGCCAGCAGTACTACAGGGAATGAAAAACTGTTTTTT.